The 25 T cell receptor beta chains given below trace back to one sample, sequenced in a study of molecular identifiers for immune sequencing clone quantification. Via MiXCR, TCRdb re-called the PCR reads, giving one row per CDR3 protein. The table lists about 640,000 distinct CDR3 sequences, 15% to 20% of them singletons, with approximately 0.9% in the top ten. Sequenced material: naive CD8+ T cells from blood, with Jurkat cell RNA spiked in. The subset: FACS-sorted CD8+CD4-CCR7+CD45RA+ naive T cells. All receptors come from a human donor in good health. Some libraries in this study had Jurkat cell RNA spiked in.

With regard to this clonotype: At one boundary the junction diverges from the germline segment, which might be a read error. This chain joins TRBV3-1 and TRBJ1-6, with D unclear. The CDR3 is 17 residues long. Germline values: CDR1 LGHDT, CDR2 YNNKEL (reference sequence). In DNA form, the CDR3 reads TGTGCCAGCAGCCAAGAAGGGCGGACTCCCGGGCCCTCACCCCCCCACTTT. Amino acid sequence: CASSQEGRTPGPSPPHF.

This clonotype was recorded at least ten times. The chain combines TRBV19 with TRBJ2-7, with 10 bases matching TRBD1. The CDR3 is made up of 15 amino acids. V shed 5 bases, J shed 1 base, and the junction held 5 bases outside the gene matches. Germline CDR1 reads LNHDA; CDR2 reads SQIVND (reference sequence). Here the CDR3 reads CASSPGQGFSYEQYF. The CDR3 bases are TGTGCCAGTAGTCCGGGACAGGGGTTTTCCTACGAGCAGTACTTC.

The gene calls are TRBV19 and TRBJ2-3; D uncertain. The germline V gene has CDR1 LNHDA and CDR2 SQIVND (reference sequence). The CDR3 loop spans 17 amino acids. The germline V and J ends were trimmed by 2 bases and 3 bases, with 18 bases remaining between them. CDR3 sequence: CASSIIWPTSVTDTQYF. The CDR3, as DNA: TGTGCCAGTAGTATAATTTGGCCGACAAGTGTGACAGATACGCAGTATTTT. The full variable domain, its missing parts supplied by reference TRBV19 and TRBJ2-3, is DGGITQSPKYLFRKEGQNVTLSCEQNLNHDAMYWYRQDPGQGLRLIYYSQIVNDFQKGDIAEGYSVSREKKESFPLTVTSAQKNPTAFYLCASSIIWPTSVTDTQYFGPGTRLTVL.

The J gene is TRBJ2-1, the V gene TRBV11-2; tentatively, D is TRBD2 (7 bases). Trimming removed 0 bases from V and 4 bases from J, with 10 bases in between. Germline V gene sequence: CDR1 SGHAT, CDR2 FQNNGV. This CDR3 comprises 15 residues. The CDR3 spells CASSLERGGYNEQFF. The CDR3 DNA sequence: TGTGCCAGCAGCTTAGAGAGGGGGGGGTACAATGAGCAGTTCTTC.

This clonotype has ten or more counts. The chain is built from TRBV20-1 and TRBJ2-3; D remains ambiguous. In germline, CDR1 is DFQATT, CDR2 SNEGSKA (reference sequence). The CDR3 loop spans 15 amino acids. Trimming removed 0 bases at V and 5 bases at J, with 15 bases between. The CDR3 is CSARDLPVTGDTQYF. For the CDR3, the DNA is TGCAGTGCTAGAGATCTCCCCGTCACCGGAGATACGCAGTATTTT.

This clonotype has a count of ten or more. This chain links TRBV6-5 with TRBJ2-7; a possible D gene is TRBD2 (6 bases). Germline values: CDR1 MNHEY, CDR2 SVGAGI. CDR3 size: 15 residues. Trimming left V 6 bases short and J 3 bases short, with 18 bases between. The CDR3 DNA follows: TGTGCCAGCAGGGAGGAACCCGGGACTGACTACGAGCAGTACTTC. The encoded protein is CASREEPGTDYEQYF.

This clonotype was observed a few times. The chain uses TRBV29-1 and TRBJ2-7, with 8 positions matching TRBD1. The trim removed 0 bases at V and 6 bases at J, leaving 4 bases unmatched. Germline V gene data show CDR1 as SQVTM and CDR2 as ANQGSEA. This CDR3 contains 13 residues. This chain's CDR3 is CSVEDGQGSEQYF. In nucleotides, the CDR3 is TGCAGCGTTGAAGATGGACAGGGTTCCGAGCAGTACTTC.

To note about this clonotype: The final CDR3 position lacks the conserved phenylalanine or tryptophan, pointing to a likely read error. J is TRBJ2-7 and V is TRBV4-3; TRBD1 matches at 8 bases. The ends lost 1 base at V and 0 bases at J; junction bases unmatched: 8. The CDR3 is 17 residues long. Germline V gives CDR1 LGHNA, CDR2 YSLEER. CDR3 in amino acids: CASSQVRGQALSYEQYL. In DNA form, the CDR3 reads TGCGCCAGCAGCCAAGTTCGGGGACAGGCACTCTCCTACGAGCAGTACCTC.

This clonotype appeared many times. V and J are TRBV18 and TRBJ2-3, with D hard to call. This CDR3 spans 13 amino acids. V lost 8 bases and J 5 bases, leaving 14 bases between the germline ends. Germline CDR1 is KGHSH and CDR2 is LQKENI. The CDR3 spells CASANERLDTQYF. The CDR3 coding sequence is TGTGCCAGCGCAAACGAGAGGTTAGATACGCAGTATTTT.

Concerning this clonotype: Just one base apart from a much larger clone, this may be a read error. This chain links TRBV25-1 with TRBJ2-5; D not certain. The CDR3 covers 12 residues. The V gene's germline CDR1 is MGHDK and CDR2 SYGVNS. Here the CDR3 reads CACSESVETQYF. The DNA of the CDR3 is TGTGCCTGCAGTGAATCGGTAGAGACCCAGTACTTC.

This clonotype has a count of ten or more. This chain connects TRBV30 to TRBJ1-1; D is ambiguous. Germline lookup yields CDR1 GTSNPN and CDR2 SVGIG (reference sequence). This CDR3 comprises 13 residues. Trimming cost V 0 bases and J 1 base, with 6 bases left between them. The CDR3: CAWSVMRNTEAFF. In DNA, the CDR3 is TGTGCCTGGAGTGTAATGAGGAACACTGAAGCTTTCTTT.

In this sample, this clonotype turned up many times. The chain links TRBV4-3 to TRBJ2-7; D gene ambiguous. This CDR3 spans 17 amino acids. Trimming took 1 base from V and 2 from J, leaving 18 bases between them. The V gene's germline CDR1 is LGHNA and CDR2 YSLEER. This CDR3 reads CASSQGASSVPPYEQYF. The CDR3 DNA reads as TGCGCCAGCAGCCAAGGAGCCTCGTCTGTGCCGCCCTACGAGCAGTACTTC.

The rearrangement joins TRBV2 to TRBJ1-3; D gene uncertain. Per the germline V gene, CDR1 is SNHLY and CDR2 is FYNNEI. Trimming cost V 5 bases and J 0 bases, with 11 bases left between them. The CDR3 contains 15 residues. DNA of the CDR3: TGTGCCAGCAGTTCACACTACACCTCTGGAAACACCATATATTTT. Protein product: CASSSHYTSGNTIYF.

This clonotype came up once. Given a much more abundant clone one base away, this may be a read error. This chain uses TRBV21-1 with TRBJ2-5; the table's D call, TRBD2, was not checked against the DNA. TRBV21-1 is a pseudogene. There are 15 residues in the CDR3. CDR3 protein: CASITSGGAEGTQYF. CDR3 nucleotides: TGTGCCAGCATCACGAGTGGGGGGGCCGAAGGGACCCAGTACTTC.

This clonotype was picked up a small number of times. The rearrangement links TRBV6-5 to TRBJ2-4; 7 nucleotides line up with TRBD2. The CDR3 totals 18 residues. V dropped 6 bases and J dropped 1; count of bases not matched to a gene: 15. Germline CDR1 is MNHEY and CDR2 is SVGAGI. The CDR3 region is CASSPKHPGGSAKNIQYF. The CDR3 DNA reads as TGTGCCAGCAGCCCCAAACACCCGGGGGGTTCCGCCAAAAACATTCAGTACTTC.

Points on this clonotype: A read error may explain this, as a much larger clone is one base away. The J gene is TRBJ2-7, the V gene TRBV20-1, with 8 bases identical to TRBD1. The CDR3 totals 13 residues. Looked up from germline, CDR1 is DFQATT and CDR2 is SNEGSKA (reference sequence). The J segment lost 4 bases and the V segment lost 5 bases, leaving 7 bases of the junction unmatched. Here the CDR3 reads CSAWDRITYEQYF. CDR3 coding DNA: TGCAGTGCTTGGGACAGGATAACGTACGAGCAGTACTTC.

This clonotype was detected many times. V usage is TRBV18 and J usage is TRBJ1-5; D remains unclear. Germline V gene sequence: CDR1 KGHSH, CDR2 LQKENI. The V and J ends lost 5 bases and 0 bases respectively, with 14 bases between them. CDR3 size: 16 residues. The CDR3 loop is CASSITDTNSNQPQHF. CDR3 nucleotide sequence: TGTGCCAGCTCAATAACCGACACGAATAGCAATCAGCCCCAGCATTTT.

This clonotype came up a few times. The chain recombines TRBV6-2 or TRBV6-3 with TRBJ2-1, with D possibly being TRBD1 (6 bases). Germline V gene sequence: CDR1 MNHEY, CDR2 SVGEGT. The CDR3 has 15 residues. The ends were cut back, 4 bases at V and 3 bases at J, with 13 bases in the middle. The CDR3, as DNA: TGTGCCAGCAGTTCCGGGACAAACCACTACAATGAGCAGTTCTTC. Translating it yields CASSSGTNHYNEQFF.

Ten or more counts support this clonotype. CDR3 sequence (DNA): TGTGCCAGCAGTGAGAATACAGGACTCTCAATGTATCAGCCCCAGCATTTT. Translating gives CASSENTGLSMYQPQHF. The gene calls are TRBV6-1 and TRBJ1-5; maybe TRBD1 (5 bases). V shed 3 bases and J shed 5 bases, with 20 bases lying between them. The CDR3 runs 17 residues. The germline V gene has CDR1 MNHNS and CDR2 SASEGT.

On this clonotype: A single base separates this from a much larger clone, so it may be a read error. V gene TRBV12-3 or TRBV12-4 combines with J gene TRBJ1-3, with TRBD1 identical over 8 bases. The CDR3 totals 15 residues. CDR3 sequence reads: CASTPSGTGSDTVYF. The CDR3 bases are TGTGCCAGCACCCCCAGTGGGACAGGATCTGACACCGTATATTTT.

This clonotype was found many times. This chain connects TRBV29-1 to TRBJ2-5; D is ambiguous. Germline V gene data show CDR1 as SQVTM and CDR2 as ANQGSEA. The CDR3 extends over 13 amino acids. V was clipped by 1 base and J by 4 bases, with 10 bases between them. CDR3 bases: TGCAGCGTTGAAGGCTGGCGAGCAGAGACCCAGTACTTC. Amino acids: CSVEGWRAETQYF.

In this sample, this clonotype turned up a few times. The rearrangement uses TRBV6-1 and TRBJ1-6, with D uncertain. The CDR3 is made up of 15 amino acids. V was trimmed by 3 bases and J by 4 bases, leaving 10 bases between them. Per germline, CDR1 MNHNS and CDR2 SASEGT. The CDR3 region has the DNA TGTGCCAGCAGTGAGAGCGGGTCGTATAATTCACCCCTCCACTTT. Translating it yields CASSESGSYNSPLHF.

At least ten counts were recorded for this clonotype. The rearrangement uses TRBV6-2 or TRBV6-3 and TRBJ2-1; the match to TRBD1 covers 7 bases. The germline V gene encodes CDR1 MNHEY and CDR2 SVGEGT. The junction had 17 bases not matched to a gene; V was cut back by 4 bases and J by 5 bases. CDR3 length equals 18 residues. CDR3 protein: CASSSRSIRTGPNNEQFF. CDR3 coding DNA: TGTGCCAGCAGTTCGCGATCGATAAGGACAGGTCCCAACAATGAGCAGTTCTTC.

The table lists this clonotype with many counts. This sequence joins TRBV7-9 and TRBJ2-5; tentatively, D is TRBD1 or TRBD2 (6 bases each). Trimming pared 5 bases from V and 5 bases from J, leaving 21 bases between. Germline CDR1 and CDR2: SEHNR and FQNEAQ (reference sequence). The CDR3 spans 16 residues. CDR3 sequence reads: CASSKEWGAMAETQYF. The CDR3, as DNA: TGTGCCAGCAGCAAAGAATGGGGGGCCATGGCCGAGACCCAGTACTTC.

This clonotype has more than one count but fewer than ten. This rearrangement joins TRBV7-9 to TRBJ2-7; 7 nucleotides match TRBD1. V gave up 5 bases and J gave up 4 bases; unmatched junction bases: 11. This CDR3 spans 15 amino acids. CDR1 is SEHNR and CDR2 is FQNEAQ in the germline V gene (reference sequence). DNA for the CDR3: TGTGCCAGCAGCCAAACGACAGGGAGTCTATACGAGCAGTACTTC. It encodes CASSQTTGSLYEQYF.